The next 9 T cell receptor beta chains were all read from a single sample in a study of CD8 T cells in ankylosing spondylitis. In TCRdb, the 5' RACE reads were re-called with MiXCR into one record per CDR3 protein. The sample has 150,000 to 200,000 distinct CDR3 sequences; 10% to 15% are singletons. Sequenced: blood, either unsorted or a sorted T cell fraction (not recorded which). Receptors were obtained from a female donor with ankylosing spondylitis or in good health (not recorded which).

This clonotype was observed a handful of times. This rearrangement joins TRBV15 to TRBJ2-3, with 14 bases identical to TRBD2. The ends lost 4 bases at V and 4 bases at J; junction bases unmatched: 4. From germline, CDR1 is LNHNV and CDR2 YYDKDF (reference sequence). The length of the CDR3 is 16 residues. CDR3 bases: TGTGCCACCAGCACTCCGGGACTAGCGGGAGCAGATACGCAGTATTTT. It translates to CATSTPGLAGADTQYF.

In its sample, this clonotype was seen a few times. The V and J genes are TRBV4-3 and TRBJ2-4; TRBD2 matches at 7 bases. Germline V lookup: CDR1 LGHNA, CDR2 YSLEER. The V segment lost 4 bases and the J segment 0 bases; nucleotides outside the gene matches: 9. The CDR3 loop spans 17 amino acids. In nucleotides, the CDR3 is TGCGCCAGCAGCCGAGCCTCGGGGGGTCTAGCCAAAAACATTCAGTACTTC. It encodes CASSRASGGLAKNIQYF.

The chain links TRBV7-2 to TRBJ2-4; possibly TRBD1 or TRBD2 for D (5 bases each). This CDR3 contains 14 residues. Between the trimmed V and J ends, which lost 5 bases and 7 bases, there was a span of 15 bases. Germline CDR1 SGHTA, CDR2 FQGNSA. CDR3 sequence reads: CASSTTSGTNIQYF. CDR3 DNA sequence: TGTGCCAGCAGCACCACTTCCGGGACGAACATTCAGTACTTC.

This clonotype was counted many times. This chain uses TRBV5-1 with TRBJ2-2; D is unresolved. The germline V and J ends were trimmed by 0 bases and 1 base, with 10 bases remaining between them. The CDR3 covers 16 residues. Per germline, CDR1 SGHRS and CDR2 YFSETQ. The CDR3 region is CASSLGISLNTGELFF. For the CDR3, the DNA is TGCGCCAGCAGCTTGGGGATTTCCCTGAACACCGGGGAGCTGTTTTTT. The full variable domain, with the rest looked up from reference TRBV5-1 and TRBJ2-2, is KAGVTQTPRYLIKTRGQQVTLSCSPISGHRSVSWYQQTPGQGLQFLFEYFSETQRNKGNFPGRFSGRQFSNSRSEMNVSTLELGDSALYLCASSLGISLNTGELFFGEGSRLTVL.

J is TRBJ2-1 and V is TRBV14; D unresolved. V gave up 5 bases and J gave up 0 bases, with 11 bases separating them. The CDR3 is 15 residues long. Germline V gene sequence: CDR1 SGHDN, CDR2 FVKESK. The CDR3 loop is CASSYGLSSYNEQFF. The CDR3 DNA follows: TGTGCCAGCAGCTACGGGTTGAGCTCCTACAATGAGCAGTTCTTC.

The V call is TRBV5-6, the J call TRBJ2-1; 9 positions agree with TRBD2. This CDR3 comprises 17 residues. After removal of 4 bases from V and 7 bases from J, the junction contained 15 bases not matched to a gene. Germline V gene lookup returns CDR1 SGHDT and CDR2 YYEEEE. The CDR3 region has the DNA TGTGCCAGCAGCCGCAGCATTCGCGGGAGGGCCCGAAATGAGCAGTTCTTC. This encodes CASSRSIRGRARNEQFF.

This clonotype was seen only a few times. The chain combines TRBV5-1 with TRBJ1-2, with no clear D. This CDR3 comprises 13 residues. Trimming cost V 0 bases and J 4 bases, with 7 bases left between them. Germline-derived CDR1 and CDR2 are SGHRS and YFSETQ. The CDR3 sequence is CASSLDGTYGYTF. CDR3 bases: TGCGCCAGCAGCTTGGATGGAACCTATGGCTACACCTTC.

This clonotype has just a few counts. The chain joins TRBV12-3 or TRBV12-4 to TRBJ1-1, with unresolved D. The CDR3 extends over 14 amino acids. Trimming cost V 4 bases and J 2 bases, with 11 bases left between them. The chain's CDR3 is CASSSGAGNTEAFF. CDR3 DNA: TGTGCCAGCAGTTCGGGTGCGGGTAACACTGAAGCTTTCTTT.

The chain combines TRBV2 with TRBJ2-7, with D perhaps matching TRBD2 (6 bases). This CDR3 comprises 12 residues. Germline V CDR1 and CDR2: SNHLY, FYNNEI. The V end was cut by 8 bases, the J end by 1 base, with 9 bases between. The chain's CDR3 is CASGGRSYEQYF. The CDR3 DNA reads TGTGCCAGCGGGGGGAGATCCTACGAGCAGTACTTC.